Included here is one T cell receptor (beta chain) sequence, with context. This sample is drawn from a study of blood T cell repertoires in COVID-19. Background on the study: Sites across the United States, Italy and Spain contributed samples from acute and convalescent COVID-19. Nucleic acid was either cDNA or gDNA, and it came from T cells, B-cell-depleted T cells, or PBMCs.

The germline V gene encodes CDR1 SGHKS and CDR2 YYEKEE (reference sequence). CDR3 length: 11 residues. The V gene lost 4 bases and the J gene lost 5 bases, with 6 bases spanning the gap. Sequenced by immunoSEQ multiplex PCR; TCRdb stores in-frame clones only, minus some. The repertoire holds 250,000 to 300,000 clones, with more than 75% as singletons. The sequence was collected from a woman in her 40s who had recovered from COVID-19. The sample comprised peripheral blood. The rearrangement joins TRBV5-5 to TRBJ2-5, with D hard to call. CDR3 coding DNA: TGTGCCAGCAGCCCCGGGGAGACCCAGTACTTC. This gives the protein CASSPGETQYF.